The present entry profiles one T cell receptor beta chain with its context. What it recognizes is unknown. Run at survey level, the immunoSEQ assay was version v3.0. Sequencing used immunoSEQ multiplex PCR; TCRdb keeps in-frame clones, though not all of them. In the table there are some 47,000 clones, around 96% of which are singletons. These data belong to a study of long-term antiretroviral therapy in people with HIV. On the study more broadly: Of all samples, the earliest predate the 2015 immediate-ART recommendation by about a decade.

Study-level results: The clones with expansion before ART were dominant in the repertoire at all time points. Comparison with controls showed narrower CDR3 length ranges in HIV repertoires. The study found that diversity rose after ART but stayed below transplant donor controls.

Germline V gives CDR1 SGHAT, CDR2 FQNNGV. The length of the CDR3 is 14 residues. Trimming took off 1 base at V and 6 bases at J, with 11 bases between the two ends. The rearrangement links TRBV11-2 to TRBJ2-3; D gene ambiguous. This clonotype originated in a woman in her 50s with HIV. The sample was unsorted PBMCs, taken 3.7 years after starting antiretroviral therapy. CDR3 loop: CASSLGLSSDTQYF. The CDR3 nucleotides are TGTGCCAGCAGCTTAGGATTAAGTTCCGATACGCAGTATTTT. Complete variable domain (other parts from reference TRBV11-2 and TRBJ2-3): EAGVAQSPRYKIIEKRQSVAFWCNPISGHATLYWYQQILGQGPKLLIQFQNNGVVDDSQLPKDRFSAERLKGVDSTLKIQPAKLEDSAVYLCASSLGLSSDTQYFGPGTRLTVL.